The entry below describes one T cell receptor (beta chain). Germline values: CDR1 MNHEY, CDR2 SMNVEV (reference sequence). CDR3 length: 15 residues. V shed 2 bases, J shed 6 bases, and the junction held 8 bases outside the gene matches. Assay: immunoSEQ multiplex PCR; the TCRdb copy retains only in-frame clones and omits some. The sample has tens of thousands of clones, approximately 86% seen once. The data were taken from a study of T cell changes during pregnancy in multiple sclerosis. The sample in question was CD4+ T cells from peripheral blood mononuclear cells, obtained in the first trimester of pregnancy. The V and J genes are TRBV27 and TRBJ1-2; 8 bases match TRBD1. The source of this sequence is a female donor in good health, enrolled as a control in a pregnancy study. The CDR3, as DNA: TGTGCCAGCAGTTTAATACCGGGACAGGTGAATGGCTACACCTTC. This translates into CASSLIPGQVNGYTF.